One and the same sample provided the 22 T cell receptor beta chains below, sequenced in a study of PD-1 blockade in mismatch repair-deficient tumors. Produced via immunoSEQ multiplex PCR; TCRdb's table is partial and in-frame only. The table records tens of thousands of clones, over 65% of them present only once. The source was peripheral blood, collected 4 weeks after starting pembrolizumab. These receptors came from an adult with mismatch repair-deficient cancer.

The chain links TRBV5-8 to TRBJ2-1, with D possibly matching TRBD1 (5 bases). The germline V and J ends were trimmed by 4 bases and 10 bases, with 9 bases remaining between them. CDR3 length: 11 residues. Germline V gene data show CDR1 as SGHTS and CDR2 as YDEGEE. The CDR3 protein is CASSRTYEQFF. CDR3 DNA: TGTGCCAGCAGCCGGACATACGAGCAGTTCTTC.

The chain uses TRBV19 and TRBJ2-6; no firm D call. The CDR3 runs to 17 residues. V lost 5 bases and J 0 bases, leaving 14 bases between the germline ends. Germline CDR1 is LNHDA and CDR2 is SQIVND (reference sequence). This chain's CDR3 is CASSPRGMVSGANVLTF. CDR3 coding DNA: TGTGCCAGTAGTCCCCGCGGTATGGTCTCTGGGGCCAACGTCCTGACTTTC.

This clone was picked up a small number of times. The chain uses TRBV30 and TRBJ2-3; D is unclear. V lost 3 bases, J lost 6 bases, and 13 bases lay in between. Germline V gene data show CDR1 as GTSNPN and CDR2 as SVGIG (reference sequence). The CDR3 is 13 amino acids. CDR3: CAWSARLADTQYF. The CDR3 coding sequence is TGTGCCTGGAGCGCACGGTTGGCGGATACGCAGTATTTT.

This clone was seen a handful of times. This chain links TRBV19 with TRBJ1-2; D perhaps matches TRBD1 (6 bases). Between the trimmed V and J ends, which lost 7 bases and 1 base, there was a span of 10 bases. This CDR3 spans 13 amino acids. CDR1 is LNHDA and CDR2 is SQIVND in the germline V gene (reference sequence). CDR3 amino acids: CASTGQHNYGYTF. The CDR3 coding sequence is TGTGCCAGTACTGGACAGCATAACTATGGCTACACCTTC.

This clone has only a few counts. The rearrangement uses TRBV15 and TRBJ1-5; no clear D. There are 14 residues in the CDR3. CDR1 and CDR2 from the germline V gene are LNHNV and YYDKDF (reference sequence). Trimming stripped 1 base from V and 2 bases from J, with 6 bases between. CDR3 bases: TGTGCCACCAGCAGAGGCCGGGGCAATCAGCCCCAGCATTTT. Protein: CATSRGRGNQPQHF.

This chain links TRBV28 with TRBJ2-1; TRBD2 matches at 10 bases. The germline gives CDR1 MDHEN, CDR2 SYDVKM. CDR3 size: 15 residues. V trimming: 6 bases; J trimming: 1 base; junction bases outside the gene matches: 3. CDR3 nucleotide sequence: TGTGCCAGCAGCCTAGCGGGAGTATCCTACAATGAGCAGTTCTTC. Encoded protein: CASSLAGVSYNEQFF.

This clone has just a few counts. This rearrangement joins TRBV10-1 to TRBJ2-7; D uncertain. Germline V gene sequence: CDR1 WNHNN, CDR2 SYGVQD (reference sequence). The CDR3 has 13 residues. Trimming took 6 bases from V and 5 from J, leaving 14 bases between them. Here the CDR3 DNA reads TGCGCCAGCAGGGCCGGGCTCAGCGACGAGCAGTACTTC. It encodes CASRAGLSDEQYF.

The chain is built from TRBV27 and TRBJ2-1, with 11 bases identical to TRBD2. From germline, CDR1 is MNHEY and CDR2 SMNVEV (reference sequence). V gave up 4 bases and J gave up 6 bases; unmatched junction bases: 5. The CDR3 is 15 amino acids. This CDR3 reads CASSSTSGSPNEQFF. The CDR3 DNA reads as TGTGCCAGCAGTTCTACTAGCGGGAGCCCCAATGAGCAGTTCTTC.

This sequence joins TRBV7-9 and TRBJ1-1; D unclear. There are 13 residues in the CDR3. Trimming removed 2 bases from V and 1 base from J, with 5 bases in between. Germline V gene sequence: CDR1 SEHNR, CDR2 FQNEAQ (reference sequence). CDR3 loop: CASSLTENTEAFF. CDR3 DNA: TGTGCCAGCAGCTTAACAGAGAACACTGAAGCTTTCTTT.

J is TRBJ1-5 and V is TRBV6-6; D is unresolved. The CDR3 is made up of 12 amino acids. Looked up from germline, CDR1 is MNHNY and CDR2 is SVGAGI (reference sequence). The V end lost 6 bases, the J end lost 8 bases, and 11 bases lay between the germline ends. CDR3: CASSSGPEPQHF. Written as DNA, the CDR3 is TGTGCCAGCAGCTCCGGGCCCGAGCCCCAGCATTTT.

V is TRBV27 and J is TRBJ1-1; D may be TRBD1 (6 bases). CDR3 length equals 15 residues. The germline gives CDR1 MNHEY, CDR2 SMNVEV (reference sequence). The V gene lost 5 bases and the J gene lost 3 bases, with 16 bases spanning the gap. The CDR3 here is CASSPSGGQYTEAFF. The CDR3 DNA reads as TGTGCCAGCAGTCCGTCGGGGGGGCAATACACTGAAGCTTTCTTT.

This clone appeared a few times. This chain's CDR3 is CASRSTGTYEQYF. CDR3 DNA sequence: TGTGCCAGCAGATCGACAGGGACCTACGAGCAGTACTTC. The chain joins TRBV5-6 to TRBJ2-7; 7 nucleotides align to TRBD1. Germline V lookup: CDR1 SGHDT, CDR2 YYEEEE. The ends lost 5 bases at V and 2 bases at J; junction bases unmatched: 4. This CDR3 has 13 residues.

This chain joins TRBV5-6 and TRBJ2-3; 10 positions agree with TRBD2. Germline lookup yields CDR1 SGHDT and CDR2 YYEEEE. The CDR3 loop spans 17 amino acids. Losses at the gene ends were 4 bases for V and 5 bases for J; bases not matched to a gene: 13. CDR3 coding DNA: TGTGCCAGCAGCGTTATCTCCGGGACTAGCGACAAAGATACGCAGTATTTT. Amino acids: CASSVISGTSDKDTQYF. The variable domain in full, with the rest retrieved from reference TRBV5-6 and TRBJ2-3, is DAGVTQSPTHLIKTRGQQVTLRCSPKSGHDTVSWYQQALGQGPQFIFQYYEEEERQRGNFPDRFSGHQFPNYSSELNVNALLLGDSALYLCASSVISGTSDKDTQYFGPGTRLTVL.

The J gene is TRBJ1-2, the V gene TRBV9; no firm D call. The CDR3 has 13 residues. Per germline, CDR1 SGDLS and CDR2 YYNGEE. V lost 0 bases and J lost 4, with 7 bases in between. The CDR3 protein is CASSVVVGYGYTF. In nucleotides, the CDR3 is TGTGCCAGCAGCGTAGTTGTTGGCTATGGCTACACCTTC.

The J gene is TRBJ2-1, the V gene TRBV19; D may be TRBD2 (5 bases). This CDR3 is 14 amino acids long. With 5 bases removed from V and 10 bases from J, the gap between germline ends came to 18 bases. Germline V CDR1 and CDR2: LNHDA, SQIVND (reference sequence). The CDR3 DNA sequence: TGTGCCAGTAGTCCCGGGAACGCCGTGGAAGAGCAGTTCTTC. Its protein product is CASSPGNAVEEQFF. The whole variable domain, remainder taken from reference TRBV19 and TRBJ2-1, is DGGITQSPKYLFRKEGQNVTLSCEQNLNHDAMYWYRQDPGQGLRLIYYSQIVNDFQKGDIAEGYSVSREKKESFPLTVTSAQKNPTAFYLCASSPGNAVEEQFFGPGTRLTVL.

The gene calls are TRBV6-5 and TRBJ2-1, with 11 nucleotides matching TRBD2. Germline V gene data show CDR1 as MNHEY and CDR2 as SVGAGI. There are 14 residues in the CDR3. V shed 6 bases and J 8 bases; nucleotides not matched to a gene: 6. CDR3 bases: TGTGCCAGCAGCAAGACTAGCGGGAAGGATGAGCAGTTCTTC. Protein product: CASSKTSGKDEQFF.

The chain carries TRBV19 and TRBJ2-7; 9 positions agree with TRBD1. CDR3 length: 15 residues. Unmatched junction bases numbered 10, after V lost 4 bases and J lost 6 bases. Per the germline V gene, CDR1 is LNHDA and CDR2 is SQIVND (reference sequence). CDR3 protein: CASSKPGTGNSEQYF. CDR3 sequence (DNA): TGTGCCAGTAGTAAACCCGGGACAGGGAACAGCGAGCAGTACTTC. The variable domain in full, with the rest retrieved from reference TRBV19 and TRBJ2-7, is DGGITQSPKYLFRKEGQNVTLSCEQNLNHDAMYWYRQDPGQGLRLIYYSQIVNDFQKGDIAEGYSVSREKKESFPLTVTSAQKNPTAFYLCASSKPGTGNSEQYFGPGTRLTVT.

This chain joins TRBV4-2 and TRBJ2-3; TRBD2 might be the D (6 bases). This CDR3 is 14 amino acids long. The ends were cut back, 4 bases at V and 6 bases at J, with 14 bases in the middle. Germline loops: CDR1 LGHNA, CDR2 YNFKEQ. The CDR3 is CASSPRDSMDTQYF. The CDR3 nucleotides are TGTGCCAGCAGCCCTCGGGACTCAATGGATACGCAGTATTTT.

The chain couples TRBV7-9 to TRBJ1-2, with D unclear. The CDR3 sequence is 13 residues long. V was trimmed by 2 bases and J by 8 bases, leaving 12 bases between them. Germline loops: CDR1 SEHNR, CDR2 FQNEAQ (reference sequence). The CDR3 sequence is CASSLIWAEGYTF. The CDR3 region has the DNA TGTGCCAGCAGCTTAATTTGGGCGGAAGGCTACACCTTC.

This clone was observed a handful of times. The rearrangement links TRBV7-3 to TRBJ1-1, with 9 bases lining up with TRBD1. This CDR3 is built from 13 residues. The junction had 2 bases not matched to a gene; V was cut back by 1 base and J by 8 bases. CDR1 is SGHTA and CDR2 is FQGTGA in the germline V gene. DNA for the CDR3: TGTGCCAGCAGCTTAATGGGGACAGGGGAAGCTTTCTTT. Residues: CASSLMGTGEAFF.

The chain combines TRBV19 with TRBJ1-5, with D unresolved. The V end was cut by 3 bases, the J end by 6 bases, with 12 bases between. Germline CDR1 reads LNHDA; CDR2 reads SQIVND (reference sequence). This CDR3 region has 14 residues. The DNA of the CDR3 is TGTGCCAGTAGTATGATGGGCTCCCGTCAGCCCCAGCATTTT. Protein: CASSMMGSRQPQHF.

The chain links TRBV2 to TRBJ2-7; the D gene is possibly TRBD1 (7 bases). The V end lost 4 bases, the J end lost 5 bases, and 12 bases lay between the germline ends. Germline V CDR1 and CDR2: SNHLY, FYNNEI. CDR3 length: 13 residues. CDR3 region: CASSGRGRDEQYF. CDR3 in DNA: TGTGCCAGCAGTGGGAGGGGGCGGGACGAGCAGTACTTC. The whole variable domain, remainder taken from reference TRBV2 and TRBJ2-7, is EPEVTQTPSHQVTQMGQEVILRCVPISNHLYFYWYRQILGQKVEFLVSFYNNEISEKSEIFDDQFSVERPDGSNFTLKIRSTKLEDSAMYFCASSGRGRDEQYFGPGTRLTVT.